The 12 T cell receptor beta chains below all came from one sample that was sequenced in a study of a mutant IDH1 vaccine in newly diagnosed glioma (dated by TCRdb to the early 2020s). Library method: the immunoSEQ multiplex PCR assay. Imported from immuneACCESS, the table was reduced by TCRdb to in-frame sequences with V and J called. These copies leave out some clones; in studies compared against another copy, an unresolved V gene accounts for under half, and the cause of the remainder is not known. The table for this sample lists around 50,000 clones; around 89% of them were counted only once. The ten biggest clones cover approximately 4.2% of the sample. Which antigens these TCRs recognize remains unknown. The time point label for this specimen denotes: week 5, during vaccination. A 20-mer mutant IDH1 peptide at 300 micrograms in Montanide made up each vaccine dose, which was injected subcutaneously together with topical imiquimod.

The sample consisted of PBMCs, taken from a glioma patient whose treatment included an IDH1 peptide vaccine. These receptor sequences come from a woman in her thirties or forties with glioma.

The DNA for the CDR3 is TGTGCCAGCTCACCATGGGGGGCCCTGGGCACCGGGGAGCTGTTTTTT. Translating gives CASSPWGALGTGELFF. This chain joins TRBV18 and TRBJ2-2, with D perhaps TRBD1 or TRBD2 (6 bases each). Germline V gene sequence: CDR1 KGHSH, CDR2 LQKENI. CDR3 size: 16 residues. The V end was cut by 2 bases, the J end by 4 bases, with 14 bases between. The full variable domain, with the rest looked up from reference TRBV18 and TRBJ2-2, is NAGVMQNPRHLVRRRGQEARLRCSPMKGHSHVYWYRQLPEEGLKFMVYLQKENIIDESGMPKERFSAEFPKEGPSILRIQQVVRGDSAAYFCASSPWGALGTGELFFGEGSRLTVL.

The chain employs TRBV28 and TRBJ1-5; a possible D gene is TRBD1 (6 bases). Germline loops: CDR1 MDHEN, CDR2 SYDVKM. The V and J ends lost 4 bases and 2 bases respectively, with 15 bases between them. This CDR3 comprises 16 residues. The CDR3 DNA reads TGTGCCAGCAGTTCGGGGGCGCGATTTGGCAATCAGCCCCAGCATTTT. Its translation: CASSSGARFGNQPQHF.

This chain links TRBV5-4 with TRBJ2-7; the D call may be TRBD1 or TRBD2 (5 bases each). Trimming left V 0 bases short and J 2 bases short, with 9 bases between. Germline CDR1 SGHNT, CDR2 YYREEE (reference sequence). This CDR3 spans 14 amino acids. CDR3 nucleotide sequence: TGTGCCAGCAGCTTGGGAAGGGGACCCTACGAGCAGTACTTC. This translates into CASSLGRGPYEQYF.

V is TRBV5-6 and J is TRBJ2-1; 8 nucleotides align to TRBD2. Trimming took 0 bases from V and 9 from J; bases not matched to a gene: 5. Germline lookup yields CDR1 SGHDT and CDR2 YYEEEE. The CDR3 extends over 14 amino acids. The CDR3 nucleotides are TGTGCCAGCAGCTTGGGTCGGGGGGGCCTTGAGCAGTTCTTC. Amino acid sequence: CASSLGRGGLEQFF.

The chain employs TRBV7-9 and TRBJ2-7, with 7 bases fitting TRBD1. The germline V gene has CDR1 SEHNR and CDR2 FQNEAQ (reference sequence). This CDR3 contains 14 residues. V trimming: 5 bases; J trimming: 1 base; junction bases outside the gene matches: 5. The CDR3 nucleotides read TGTGCCAGCAGCAACAGGGGCGCGTCCTACGAGCAGTACTTC. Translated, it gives CASSNRGASYEQYF.

CDR3 coding DNA: TGTGCTAGTGGATCGGGGGGGCAAGAGACCCAGTACTTC. This translates into CASGSGGQETQYF. The chain has TRBV12-5 and TRBJ2-5; 8 bases map to TRBD2. The CDR3 covers 13 residues. With 6 bases clipped from V and 2 bases from J, the junction kept 2 bases outside the gene matches. Per germline, CDR1 LGHNT and CDR2 FRNRAP.

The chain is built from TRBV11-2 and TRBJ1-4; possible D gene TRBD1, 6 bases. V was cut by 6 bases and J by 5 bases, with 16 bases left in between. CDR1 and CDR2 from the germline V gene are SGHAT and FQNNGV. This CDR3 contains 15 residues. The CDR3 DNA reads TGTGCCAGCAGTCTAGTTCGGGGGCTAAATGAAAAACTGTTTTTT. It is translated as CASSLVRGLNEKLFF.

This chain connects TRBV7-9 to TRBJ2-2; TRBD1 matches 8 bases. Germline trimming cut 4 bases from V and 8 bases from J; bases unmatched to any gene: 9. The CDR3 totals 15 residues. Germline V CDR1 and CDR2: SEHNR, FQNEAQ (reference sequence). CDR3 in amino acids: CASSSRTGLAGELFF. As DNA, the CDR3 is TGTGCCAGCAGCTCGAGGACAGGGCTCGCTGGGGAGCTGTTTTTT.

This CDR3 reads CASSPGGLAGRETQYF. DNA for the CDR3: TGTGCCAGCAGCCCAGGGGGACTAGCGGGGCGGGAGACCCAGTACTTC. This chain uses TRBV9 with TRBJ2-5, with TRBD2 identical over 13 bases. With 4 bases clipped from V and 5 bases from J, the junction kept 8 bases outside the gene matches. CDR3 length equals 16 residues. Germline V lookup: CDR1 SGDLS, CDR2 YYNGEE.

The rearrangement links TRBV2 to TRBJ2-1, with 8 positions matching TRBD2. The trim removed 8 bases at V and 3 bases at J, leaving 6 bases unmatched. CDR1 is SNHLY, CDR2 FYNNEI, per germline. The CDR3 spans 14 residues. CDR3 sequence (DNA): TGTGCCAGCGGCCCGGGGGGGGGCTACAATGAGCAGTTCTTC. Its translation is CASGPGGGYNEQFF.

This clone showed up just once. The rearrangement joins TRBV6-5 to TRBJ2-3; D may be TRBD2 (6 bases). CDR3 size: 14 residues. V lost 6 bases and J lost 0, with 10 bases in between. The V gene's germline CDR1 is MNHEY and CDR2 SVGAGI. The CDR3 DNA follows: TGTGCCAGCAGGGGGGACTCCAGCACAGATACGCAGTATTTT. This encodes CASRGDSSTDTQYF.

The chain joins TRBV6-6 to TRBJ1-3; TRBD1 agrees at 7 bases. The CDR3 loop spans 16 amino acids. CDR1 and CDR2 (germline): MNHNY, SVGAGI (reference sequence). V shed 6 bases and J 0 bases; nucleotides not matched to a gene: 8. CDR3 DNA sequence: TGTGCCAGCAGCCCCGGCGGGACAGTCTCTGGAAACACCATATATTTT. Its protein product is CASSPGGTVSGNTIYF.